These 8 T cell receptor beta chains originate from one sample sequenced in a study. Each CDR3 protein gets one entry after TCRdb re-called the RT-PCR reads with MiXCR. The sample lists around 700,000 distinct CDR3 sequences, approximately 15% occurring once. The specimen was memory CD4+ T cells from blood. All receptors come from a female donor in good health, serving as a healthy control.

J is TRBJ1-5 and V is TRBV6-1; D might be TRBD1 (6 bases). Germline values: CDR1 MNHNS, CDR2 SASEGT. V was shortened by 4 bases and J by 6 bases, with 19 bases between the two germline ends. The CDR3 contains 16 residues. As DNA, the CDR3 is TGTGCCAGCAGTGTTGGGGCGTGGGGGCAGGCTCAGCCCCAGCATTTT. Protein sequence: CASSVGAWGQAQPQHF.

The V call is TRBV6-1, the J call TRBJ1-1; TRBD1 is a possible D gene (5 bases). Deletions cut 8 bases from V and 7 bases from J, with 23 bases between. The CDR3 covers 15 residues. Germline loops: CDR1 MNHNS, CDR2 SASEGT. CDR3 DNA sequence: TGTGCCAGCTTCCGGGACGGCCTTCTTGGGGGTGAAGCTTTCTTT. Translation gives CASFRDGLLGGEAFF.

The chain employs TRBV20-1 and TRBJ2-1, with TRBD2 matching 12 bases. V was pared by 3 bases and J by 8 bases, with 8 bases of the junction left unmatched. Looked up from germline, CDR1 is DFQATT and CDR2 is SNEGSKA (reference sequence). The CDR3 contains 15 residues. CDR3 loop: CSASVSSGRAYEQFF. The CDR3 DNA reads TGCAGTGCTAGCGTTTCTAGCGGGAGGGCGTATGAGCAGTTCTTC.

This clonotype was seen only a few times. This chain links TRBV12-3 or TRBV12-4 with TRBJ2-2; 8 bases are a match to TRBD1. J was trimmed by 3 bases and V by 1 base; bases with no gene match: 4. The CDR3 length is 16 residues. CDR3 sequence: CASSLGTGFHTGELFF. CDR3 coding DNA: TGTGCCAGCAGTTTAGGGACAGGGTTTCACACCGGGGAGCTGTTTTTT.

This clonotype was seen only a few times. J is TRBJ2-5 and V is TRBV7-6; the D gene could be TRBD1 or TRBD2 (6 bases each). This CDR3 region has 18 residues. Trimming took 5 bases from V and 2 from J, leaving 24 bases between them. Germline V gives CDR1 SGHVS, CDR2 FNYEAQ. This CDR3 is CASSPGRRGGSPQETQYF. In DNA, the CDR3 is TGTGCCAGCAGCCCCGGACGCCGAGGGGGGTCCCCTCAAGAGACCCAGTACTTC. Together with reference TRBV7-6 and TRBJ2-5, the CDR3 gives the full variable domain: GAGVSQSPRYKVTKRGQDVALRCDPISGHVSLYWYRQALGQGPEFLTYFNYEAQQDKSGLPNDRFSAERPEGSISTLTIQRTEQRDSAMYRCASSPGRRGGSPQETQYFGPGTRLLVL.

This clonotype was counted between two and nine times. The chain combines TRBV5-1 with TRBJ2-7; maybe TRBD1 (6 bases). The CDR3 has 16 amino acids. Germline V gene sequence: CDR1 SGHRS, CDR2 YFSETQ. Trimming cost V 4 bases and J 3 bases, with 20 bases left between them. The CDR3 region has the DNA TGCGCCAGCAGCCCCGGCCACAGGGATTTATTCTACGAGCAGTACTTC. This gives the protein CASSPGHRDLFYEQYF. The complete variable domain, with remaining parts taken from reference TRBV5-1 and TRBJ2-7, reads KAGVTQTPRYLIKTRGQQVTLSCSPISGHRSVSWYQQTPGQGLQFLFEYFSETQRNKGNFPGRFSGRQFSNSRSEMNVSTLELGDSALYLCASSPGHRDLFYEQYFGPGTRLTVT.

This clonotype was detected ten times or more. The CDR3 is CASSFSGRGETQYF. The DNA of the CDR3 is TGCGCCAGCAGCTTTAGCGGGAGGGGAGAGACCCAGTACTTC. The chain couples TRBV5-1 to TRBJ2-5; 11 nucleotides align to TRBD2. The germline gives CDR1 SGHRS, CDR2 YFSETQ. V trimming: 2 bases; J trimming: 4 bases; junction bases outside the gene matches: 1. This CDR3 has 14 residues.

This clonotype was seen a few times. The V call is TRBV3-1, the J call TRBJ2-7, with D perhaps TRBD2 (5 bases). Trimming removed 8 bases from V and 1 base from J, with 18 bases in between. The V gene's germline CDR1 is LGHDT and CDR2 YNNKEL (reference sequence). The length of the CDR3 is 15 residues. This CDR3 reads CASSQGVAPSYEQYF. In DNA form, the CDR3 reads TGTGCCAGCTCCCAAGGTGTAGCGCCATCCTACGAGCAGTACTTC.